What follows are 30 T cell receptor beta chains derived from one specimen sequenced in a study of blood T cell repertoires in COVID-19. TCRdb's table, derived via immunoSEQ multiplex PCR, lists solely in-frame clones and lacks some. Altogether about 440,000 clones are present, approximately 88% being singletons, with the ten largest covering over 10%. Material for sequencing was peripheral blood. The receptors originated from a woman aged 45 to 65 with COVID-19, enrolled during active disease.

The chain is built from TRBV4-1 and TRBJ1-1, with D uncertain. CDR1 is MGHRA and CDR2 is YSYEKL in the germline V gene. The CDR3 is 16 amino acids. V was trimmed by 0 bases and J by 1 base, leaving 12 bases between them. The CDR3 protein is CASSQERGVGNTEAFF. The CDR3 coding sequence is TGCGCCAGCAGCCAAGAACGGGGTGTTGGGAACACTGAAGCTTTCTTT.

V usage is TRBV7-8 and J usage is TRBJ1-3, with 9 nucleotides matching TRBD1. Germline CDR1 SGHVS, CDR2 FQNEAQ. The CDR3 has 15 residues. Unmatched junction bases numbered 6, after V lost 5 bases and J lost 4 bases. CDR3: CASSPGQGGGNTIYF. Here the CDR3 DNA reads TGTGCCAGCAGCCCGGGACAGGGTGGCGGAAACACCATATATTTT.

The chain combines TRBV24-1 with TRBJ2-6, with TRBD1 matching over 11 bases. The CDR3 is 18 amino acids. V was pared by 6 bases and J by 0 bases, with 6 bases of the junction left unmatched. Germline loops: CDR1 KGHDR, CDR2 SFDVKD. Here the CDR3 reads CATSRGTGGNSGANVLTF. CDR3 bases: TGTGCCACCAGTCGGGGGACAGGGGGAAACTCTGGGGCCAACGTCCTGACTTTC.

CDR3 protein: CASSPSGNSGNTIYF. The CDR3 coding sequence is TGCGCCAGCAGCCCGTCGGGGAACTCTGGAAACACCATATATTTT. The genes are TRBV5-1 and TRBJ1-3; no reliable D call. The CDR3 runs to 15 residues. Trimming pared 4 bases from V and 0 bases from J, leaving 11 bases between. Germline V gene data show CDR1 as SGHRS and CDR2 as YFSETQ.

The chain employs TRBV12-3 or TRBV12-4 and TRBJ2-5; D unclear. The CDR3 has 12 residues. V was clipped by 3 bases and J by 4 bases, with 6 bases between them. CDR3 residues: CASSLYTETQYF. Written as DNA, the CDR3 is TGTGCCAGCAGTTTGTACACAGAGACCCAGTACTTC.

CDR3 bases: TGTGCCAGTAGGGGACAGTTGAACACTGAAGCTTTCTTT. This sequence encodes CASRGQLNTEAFF. This chain uses TRBV19 with TRBJ1-1, with 7 bases identical to TRBD1. This CDR3 is 13 amino acids long. V trimming: 6 bases; J trimming: 0 bases; junction bases outside the gene matches: 1. The germline CDR1 and CDR2 sequences are LNHDA and SQIVND (reference sequence).

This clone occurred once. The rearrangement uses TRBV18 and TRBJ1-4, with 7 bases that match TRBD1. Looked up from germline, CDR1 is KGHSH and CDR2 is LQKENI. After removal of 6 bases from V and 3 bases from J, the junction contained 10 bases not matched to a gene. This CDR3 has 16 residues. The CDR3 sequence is CASSLLFDRANEKLFF. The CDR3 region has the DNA TGTGCCAGCTCCCTCCTCTTCGACAGGGCTAATGAAAAACTGTTTTTT.

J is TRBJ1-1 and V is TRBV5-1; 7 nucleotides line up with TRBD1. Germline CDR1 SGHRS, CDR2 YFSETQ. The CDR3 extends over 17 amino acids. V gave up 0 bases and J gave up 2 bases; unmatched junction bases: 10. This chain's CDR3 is CASSLAVGSGGNTEAFF. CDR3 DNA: TGCGCCAGCAGCTTGGCCGTGGGATCAGGGGGAAACACTGAAGCTTTCTTT.

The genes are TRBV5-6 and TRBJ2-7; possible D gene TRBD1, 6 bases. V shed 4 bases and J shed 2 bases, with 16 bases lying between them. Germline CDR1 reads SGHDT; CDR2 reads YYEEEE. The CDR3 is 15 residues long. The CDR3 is CASSPQTGSAYEQYF. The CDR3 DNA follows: TGTGCCAGCAGCCCCCAAACAGGGTCGGCCTACGAGCAGTACTTC.

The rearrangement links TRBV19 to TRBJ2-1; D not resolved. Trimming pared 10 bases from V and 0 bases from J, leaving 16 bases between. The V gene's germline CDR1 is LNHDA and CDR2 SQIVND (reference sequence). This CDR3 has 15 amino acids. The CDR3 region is CATRLDVSSYNEQFF. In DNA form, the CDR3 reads TGTGCCACCCGACTCGATGTAAGCTCCTACAATGAGCAGTTCTTC.

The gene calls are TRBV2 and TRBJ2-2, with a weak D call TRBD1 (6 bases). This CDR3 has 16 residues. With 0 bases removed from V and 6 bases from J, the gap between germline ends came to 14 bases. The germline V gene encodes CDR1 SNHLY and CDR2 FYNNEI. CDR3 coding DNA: TGTGCCAGCAGTGAAGCACTAGGGGGAGCCGCCGGGGAGCTGTTTTTT. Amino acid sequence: CASSEALGGAAGELFF.

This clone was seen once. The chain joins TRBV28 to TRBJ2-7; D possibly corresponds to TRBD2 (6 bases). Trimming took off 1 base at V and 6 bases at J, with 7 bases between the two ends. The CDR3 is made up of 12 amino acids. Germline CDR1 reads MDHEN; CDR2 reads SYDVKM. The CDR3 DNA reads TGTGCCAGCAGTTTATTCGGGGGCGAGCAGTACTTC. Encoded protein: CASSLFGGEQYF.

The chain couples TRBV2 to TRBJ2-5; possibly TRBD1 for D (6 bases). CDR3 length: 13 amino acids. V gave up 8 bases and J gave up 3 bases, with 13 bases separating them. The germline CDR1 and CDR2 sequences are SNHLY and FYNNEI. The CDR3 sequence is CASRRQGKETQYF. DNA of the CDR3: TGTGCCAGCCGGCGCCAGGGGAAAGAGACCCAGTACTTC. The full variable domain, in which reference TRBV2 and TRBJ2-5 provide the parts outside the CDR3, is EPEVTQTPSHQVTQMGQEVILRCVPISNHLYFYWYRQILGQKVEFLVSFYNNEISEKSEIFDDQFSVERPDGSNFTLKIRSTKLEDSAMYFCASRRQGKETQYFGPGTRLLVL.

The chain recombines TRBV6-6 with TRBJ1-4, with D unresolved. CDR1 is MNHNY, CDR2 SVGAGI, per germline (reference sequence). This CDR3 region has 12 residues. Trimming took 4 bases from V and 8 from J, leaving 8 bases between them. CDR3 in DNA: TGTGCCAGCAGTTGGGGAGAAGAAAAACTGTTTTTT. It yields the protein CASSWGEEKLFF.

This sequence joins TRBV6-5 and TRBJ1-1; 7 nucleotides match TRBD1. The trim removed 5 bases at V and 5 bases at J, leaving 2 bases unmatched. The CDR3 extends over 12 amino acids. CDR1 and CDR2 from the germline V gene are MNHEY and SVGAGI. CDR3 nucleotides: TGTGCCAGCAGTCCACAGGGGACTGAAGCTTTCTTT. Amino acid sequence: CASSPQGTEAFF.

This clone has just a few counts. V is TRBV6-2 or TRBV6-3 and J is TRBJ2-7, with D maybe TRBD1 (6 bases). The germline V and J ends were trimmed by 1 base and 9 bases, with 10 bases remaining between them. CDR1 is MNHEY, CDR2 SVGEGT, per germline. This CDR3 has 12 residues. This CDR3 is CASSYLETGQYF. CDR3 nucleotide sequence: TGTGCCAGCAGTTACTTGGAGACAGGGCAGTACTTC.

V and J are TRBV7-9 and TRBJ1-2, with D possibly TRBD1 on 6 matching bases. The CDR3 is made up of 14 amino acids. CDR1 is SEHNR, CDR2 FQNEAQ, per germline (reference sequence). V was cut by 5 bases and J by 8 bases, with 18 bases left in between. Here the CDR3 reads CASSRYEGDGGYTF. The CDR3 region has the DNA TGTGCCAGCAGCCGTTATGAGGGGGACGGCGGCTACACCTTC.

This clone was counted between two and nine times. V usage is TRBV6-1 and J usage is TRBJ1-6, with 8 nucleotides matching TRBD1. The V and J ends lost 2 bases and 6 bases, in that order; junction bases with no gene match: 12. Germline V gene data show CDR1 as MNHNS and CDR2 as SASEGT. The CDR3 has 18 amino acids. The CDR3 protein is CASSEPTGGFFSNSPLHF. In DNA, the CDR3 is TGTGCCAGCAGTGAACCAACAGGGGGTTTTTTTAGTAATTCACCCCTCCACTTT.

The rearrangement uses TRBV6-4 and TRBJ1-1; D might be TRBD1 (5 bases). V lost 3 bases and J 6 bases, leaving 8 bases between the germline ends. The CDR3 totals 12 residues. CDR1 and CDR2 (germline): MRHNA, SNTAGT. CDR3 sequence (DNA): TGTGCCAGCAGTGATGGGGCCTCTGAAGCTTTCTTT. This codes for CASSDGASEAFF.

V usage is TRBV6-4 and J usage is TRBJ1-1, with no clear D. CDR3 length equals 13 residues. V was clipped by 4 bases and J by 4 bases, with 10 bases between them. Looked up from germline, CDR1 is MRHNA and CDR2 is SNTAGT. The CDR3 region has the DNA TGTGCCAGCAGTGTAGAACAGAGCACTGAAGCTTTCTTT. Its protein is CASSVEQSTEAFF.

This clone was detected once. The CDR3 loop is CASSHGAFSYEQYF. CDR3 nucleotides: TGTGCCAGCAGCCATGGGGCCTTCTCCTACGAGCAGTACTTC. The chain joins TRBV3-1 (or the pseudogene TRBV3-2) to TRBJ2-7; maybe TRBD1 (5 bases). The germline gives CDR1 LGHDT, CDR2 YNNKEL (reference sequence). V lost 3 bases, J lost 0 bases, and 9 bases lay in between. CDR3 length equals 14 residues.

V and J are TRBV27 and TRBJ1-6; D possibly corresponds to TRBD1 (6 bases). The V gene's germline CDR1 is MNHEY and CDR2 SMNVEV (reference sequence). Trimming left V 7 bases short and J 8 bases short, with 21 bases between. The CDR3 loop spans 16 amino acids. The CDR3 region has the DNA TGTGCCAGCAACCAAAGGGGGGGTATCCCTTATTCACCCCTCCACTTT. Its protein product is CASNQRGGIPYSPLHF.

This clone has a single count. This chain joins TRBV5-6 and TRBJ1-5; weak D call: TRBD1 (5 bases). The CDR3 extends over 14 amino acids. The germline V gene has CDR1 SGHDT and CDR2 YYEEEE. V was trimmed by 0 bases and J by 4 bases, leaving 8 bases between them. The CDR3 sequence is CASSLESGNQPQHF. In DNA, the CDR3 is TGTGCCAGCAGCTTGGAGTCAGGGAATCAGCCCCAGCATTTT.

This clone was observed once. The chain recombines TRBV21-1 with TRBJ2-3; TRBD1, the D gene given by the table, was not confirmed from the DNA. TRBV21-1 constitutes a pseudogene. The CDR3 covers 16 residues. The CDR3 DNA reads TGTGCCAGCCGCCAAGACAGGTATTCTAGCACAGATACGCAGTATTTT. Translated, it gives CASRQDRYSSTDTQYF.

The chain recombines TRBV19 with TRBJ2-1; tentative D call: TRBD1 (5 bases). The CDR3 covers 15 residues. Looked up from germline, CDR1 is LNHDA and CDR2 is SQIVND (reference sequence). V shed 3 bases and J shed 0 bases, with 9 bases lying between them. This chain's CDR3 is CASSIQGSSYNEQFF. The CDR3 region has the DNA TGTGCCAGTAGTATCCAGGGTAGCTCCTACAATGAGCAGTTCTTC. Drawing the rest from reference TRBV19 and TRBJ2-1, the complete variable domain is DGGITQSPKYLFRKEGQNVTLSCEQNLNHDAMYWYRQDPGQGLRLIYYSQIVNDFQKGDIAEGYSVSREKKESFPLTVTSAQKNPTAFYLCASSIQGSSYNEQFFGPGTRLTVL.

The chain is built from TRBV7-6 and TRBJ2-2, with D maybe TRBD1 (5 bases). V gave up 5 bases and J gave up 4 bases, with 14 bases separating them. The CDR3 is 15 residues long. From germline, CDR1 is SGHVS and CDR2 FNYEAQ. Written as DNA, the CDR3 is TGTGCCAGCAGCATCCTAAGGGGTGGCACCGGGGAGCTGTTTTTT. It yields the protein CASSILRGGTGELFF. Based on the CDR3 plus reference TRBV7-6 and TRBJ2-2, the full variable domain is GAGVSQSPRYKVTKRGQDVALRCDPISGHVSLYWYRQALGQGPEFLTYFNYEAQQDKSGLPNDRFSAERPEGSISTLTIQRTEQRDSAMYRCASSILRGGTGELFFGEGSRLTVL.

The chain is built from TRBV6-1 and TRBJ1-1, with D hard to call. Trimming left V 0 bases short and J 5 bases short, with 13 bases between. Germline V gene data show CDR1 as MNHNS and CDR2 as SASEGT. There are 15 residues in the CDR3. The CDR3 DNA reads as TGTGCCAGCAGTGAAGCCTTCTGGGGAGGTACTGAAGCTTTCTTT. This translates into CASSEAFWGGTEAFF.

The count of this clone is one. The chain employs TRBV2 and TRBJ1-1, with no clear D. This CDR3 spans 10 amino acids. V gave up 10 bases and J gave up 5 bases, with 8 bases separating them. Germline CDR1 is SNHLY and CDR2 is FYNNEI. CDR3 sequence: CATAGTEAFF. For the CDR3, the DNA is TGTGCCACCGCGGGGACTGAAGCTTTCTTT.

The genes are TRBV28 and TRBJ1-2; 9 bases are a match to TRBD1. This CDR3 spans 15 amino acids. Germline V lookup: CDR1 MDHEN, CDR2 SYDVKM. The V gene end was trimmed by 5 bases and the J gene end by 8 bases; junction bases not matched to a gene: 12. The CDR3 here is CASSPRRDRELGYTF. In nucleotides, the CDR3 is TGTGCCAGCAGTCCCCGACGGGACAGGGAATTGGGCTACACCTTC.

The CDR3 spells CASSYDDSYEQYF. CDR3 DNA: TGTGCCAGCAGTTACGACGACAGCTACGAGCAGTACTTC. This chain uses TRBV6-5 with TRBJ2-7; perhaps TRBD1 as D (5 bases). The germline V and J ends were trimmed by 2 bases and 3 bases, with 8 bases remaining between them. CDR1 MNHEY and CDR2 SVGAGI come from the germline V gene. There are 13 residues in the CDR3.